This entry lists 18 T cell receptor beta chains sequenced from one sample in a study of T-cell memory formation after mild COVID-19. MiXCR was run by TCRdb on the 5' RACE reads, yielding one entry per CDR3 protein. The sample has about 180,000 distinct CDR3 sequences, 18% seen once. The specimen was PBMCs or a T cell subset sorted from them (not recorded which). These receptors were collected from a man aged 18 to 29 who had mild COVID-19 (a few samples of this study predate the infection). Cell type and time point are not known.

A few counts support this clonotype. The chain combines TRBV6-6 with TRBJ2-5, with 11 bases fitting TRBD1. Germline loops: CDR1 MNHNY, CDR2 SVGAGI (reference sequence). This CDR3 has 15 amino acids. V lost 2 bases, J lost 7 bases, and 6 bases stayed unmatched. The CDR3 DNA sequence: TGTGCCAGCAGTTACACCGGGACAGGGGGTCTGACCCAGTACTTC. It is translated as CASSYTGTGGLTQYF.

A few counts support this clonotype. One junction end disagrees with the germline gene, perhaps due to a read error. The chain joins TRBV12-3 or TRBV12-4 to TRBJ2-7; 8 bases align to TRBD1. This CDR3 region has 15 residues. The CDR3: CASRLGQGYMDEQYF. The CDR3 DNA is TGTGCCAGCAGATTAGGACAGGGATATATGGACGAGCAGTACTTC.

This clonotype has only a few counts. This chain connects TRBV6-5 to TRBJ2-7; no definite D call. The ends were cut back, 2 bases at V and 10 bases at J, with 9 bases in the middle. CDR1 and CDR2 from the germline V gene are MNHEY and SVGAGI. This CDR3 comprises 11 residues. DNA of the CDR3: TGTGCCAGCAGTTACGGATCATTACAGTACTTC. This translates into CASSYGSLQYF.

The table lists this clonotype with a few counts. CDR3 protein: CSVETRVEQYF. CDR3 nucleotide sequence: TGCAGCGTTGAAACCAGGGTCGAGCAGTACTTC. This chain connects TRBV29-1 to TRBJ2-7, with D tentatively TRBD1 (5 bases). The CDR3 sequence is 11 residues long. In germline, CDR1 is SQVTM, CDR2 ANQGSEA. The germline V and J ends were trimmed by 2 bases and 6 bases, with 8 bases remaining between them.

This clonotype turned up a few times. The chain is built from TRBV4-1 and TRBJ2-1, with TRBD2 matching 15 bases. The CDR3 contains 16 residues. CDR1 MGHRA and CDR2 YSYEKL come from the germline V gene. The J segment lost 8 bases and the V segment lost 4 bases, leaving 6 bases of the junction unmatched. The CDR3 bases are TGCGCCAGCAGCCGAGGACTAGCGGGGGGGCGCGATGAGCAGTTCTTC. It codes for CASSRGLAGGRDEQFF.

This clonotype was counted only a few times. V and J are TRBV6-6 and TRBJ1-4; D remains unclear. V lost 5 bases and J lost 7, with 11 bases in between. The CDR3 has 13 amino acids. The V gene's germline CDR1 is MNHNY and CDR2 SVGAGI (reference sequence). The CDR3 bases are TGTGCCAGCAGTCCTCGGGAGGCTGAAAAACTGTTTTTT. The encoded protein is CASSPREAEKLFF.

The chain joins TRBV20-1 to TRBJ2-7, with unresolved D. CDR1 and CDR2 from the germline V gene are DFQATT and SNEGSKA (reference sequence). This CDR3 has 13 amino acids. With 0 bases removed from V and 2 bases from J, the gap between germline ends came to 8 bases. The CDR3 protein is CSARDRSPYEQYF. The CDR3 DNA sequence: TGCAGTGCTAGAGATAGGTCCCCCTACGAGCAGTACTTC.

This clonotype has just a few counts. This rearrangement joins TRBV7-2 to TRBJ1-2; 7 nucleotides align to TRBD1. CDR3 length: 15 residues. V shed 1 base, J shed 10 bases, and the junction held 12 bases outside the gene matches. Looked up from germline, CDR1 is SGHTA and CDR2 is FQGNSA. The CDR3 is CASSLGRTGPLSYTF. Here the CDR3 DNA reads TGTGCCAGCAGCTTAGGTCGGACAGGCCCTTTGTCCTACACCTTC.

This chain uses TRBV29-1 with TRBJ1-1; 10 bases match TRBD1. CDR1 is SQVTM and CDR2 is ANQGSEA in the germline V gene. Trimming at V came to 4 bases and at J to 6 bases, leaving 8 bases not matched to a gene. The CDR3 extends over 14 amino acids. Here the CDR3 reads CSVASTGGAAEAFF. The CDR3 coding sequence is TGCAGCGTTGCCTCGACAGGGGGCGCCGCTGAAGCTTTCTTT. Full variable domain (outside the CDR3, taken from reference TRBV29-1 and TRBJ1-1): SAVISQKPSRDICQRGTSLTIQCQVDSQVTMMFWYRQQPGQSLTLIATANQGSEATYESGFVIDKFPISRPNLTFSTLTVSNMSPEDSSIYLCSVASTGGAAEAFFGQGTRLTVV.

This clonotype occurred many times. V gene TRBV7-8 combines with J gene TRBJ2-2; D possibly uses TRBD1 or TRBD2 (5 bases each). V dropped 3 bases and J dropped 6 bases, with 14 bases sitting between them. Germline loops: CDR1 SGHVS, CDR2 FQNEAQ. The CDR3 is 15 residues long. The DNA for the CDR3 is TGTGCCAGCAGCTTTCAGGGAGTGTCGGCCGGGGAGCTGTTTTTT. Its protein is CASSFQGVSAGELFF. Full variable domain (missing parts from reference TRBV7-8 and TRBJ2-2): GAGVSQSPRYKVAKRGQDVALRCDPISGHVSLFWYQQALGQGPEFLTYFQNEAQLDKSGLPSDRFFAERPEGSVSTLKIQRTQQEDSAVYLCASSFQGVSAGELFFGEGSRLTVL.

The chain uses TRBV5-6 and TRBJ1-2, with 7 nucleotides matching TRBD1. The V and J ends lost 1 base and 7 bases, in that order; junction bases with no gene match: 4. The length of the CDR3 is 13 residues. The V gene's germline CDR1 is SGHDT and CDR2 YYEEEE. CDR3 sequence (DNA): TGTGCCAGCAGCTTGAGCGCAGGGGGTGGCTACACCTTC. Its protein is CASSLSAGGGYTF.

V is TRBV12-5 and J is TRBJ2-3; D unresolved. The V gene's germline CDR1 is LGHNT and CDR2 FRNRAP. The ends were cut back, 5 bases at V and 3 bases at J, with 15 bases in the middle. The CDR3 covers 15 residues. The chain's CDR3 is CASGSRRGGTDTQYF. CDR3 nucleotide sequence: TGTGCTAGTGGTAGCCGTCGCGGTGGAACAGATACGCAGTATTTT.

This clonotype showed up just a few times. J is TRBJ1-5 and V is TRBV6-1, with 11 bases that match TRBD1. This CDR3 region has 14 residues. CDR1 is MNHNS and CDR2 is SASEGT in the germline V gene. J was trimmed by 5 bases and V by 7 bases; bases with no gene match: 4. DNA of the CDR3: TGTGCCAGCACCTGGGACAGGGGGGATCAGCCCCAGCATTTT. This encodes CASTWDRGDQPQHF.

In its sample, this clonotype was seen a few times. The CDR3 nucleotides are TGTGCCAGCAGCCAAGGCGTGGCCTCTGGGGCCAACGTCCTGACTTTC. Amino acids: CASSQGVASGANVLTF. This chain links TRBV3-1 with TRBJ2-6; D gene uncertain. The CDR3 has 16 residues. CDR1 is LGHDT, CDR2 YNNKEL, per germline (reference sequence). Trimming cost V 1 base and J 0 bases, with 7 bases left between them.

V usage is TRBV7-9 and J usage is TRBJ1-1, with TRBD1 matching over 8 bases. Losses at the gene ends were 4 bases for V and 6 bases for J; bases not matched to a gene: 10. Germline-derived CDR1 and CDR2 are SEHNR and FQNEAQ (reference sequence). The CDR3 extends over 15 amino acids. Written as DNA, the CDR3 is TGTGCCAGCAGCTCGAGGACAGGGTTGGGGGCTGAAGCTTTCTTT. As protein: CASSSRTGLGAEAFF.

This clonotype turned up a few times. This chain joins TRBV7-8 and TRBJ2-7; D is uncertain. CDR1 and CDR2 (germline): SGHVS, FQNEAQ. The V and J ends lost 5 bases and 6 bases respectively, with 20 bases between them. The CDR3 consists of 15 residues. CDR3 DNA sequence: TGTGCCAGCAGCCCCCCCGGGCCAGAAGGTCCCGAGCAGTACGTC. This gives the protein CASSPPGPEGPEQYV.

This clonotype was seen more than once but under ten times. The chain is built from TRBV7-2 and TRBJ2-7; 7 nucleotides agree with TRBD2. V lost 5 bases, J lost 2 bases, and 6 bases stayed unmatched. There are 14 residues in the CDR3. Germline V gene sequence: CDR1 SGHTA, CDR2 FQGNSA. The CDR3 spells CASSTTGGTYEQYV. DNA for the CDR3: TGTGCCAGCAGCACGACGGGGGGAACCTACGAGCAGTACGTC.

The CDR3 nucleotides are TGTGCCAGCAGCTTAAATCGAGCAAACCCTCAGTTCTTC. Translated: CASSLNRANPQFF. The V call is TRBV7-2, the J call TRBJ2-1; D is unclear. Trimming stripped 2 bases from V and 13 bases from J, with 15 bases between. The CDR3 length is 13 residues. Germline V gene sequence: CDR1 SGHTA, CDR2 FQGNSA.